These 15 T cell receptor beta chains originate from one sample sequenced in a study of blood T cell repertoires in COVID-19. The protocol was immunoSEQ multiplex PCR, while the TCRdb copy is restricted to in-frame clones and leaves out a portion. The repertoire includes 200,000 to 300,000 clones, more than 75% of them detected once, and approximately 1.4% sits in the top ten. The specimen sequenced was peripheral blood. Receptors were obtained from a middle-aged woman who had recovered from COVID-19.

This sequence joins TRBV10-1 and TRBJ2-7; no definite D call. Trimming removed 5 bases at V and 3 bases at J, with 8 bases between. This CDR3 spans 12 amino acids. CDR1 WNHNN and CDR2 SYGVQD come from the germline V gene (reference sequence). The CDR3 region has the DNA TGCGCCAGCAGTTCTTCCCGCTACGAGCAGTACTTC. Its translation: CASSSSRYEQYF.

The rearrangement joins TRBV7-9 to TRBJ2-5; D is unresolved. There are 15 residues in the CDR3. The V end was cut by 1 base, the J end by 5 bases, with 14 bases between. The V gene's germline CDR1 is SEHNR and CDR2 FQNEAQ (reference sequence). In nucleotides, the CDR3 is TGTGCCAGCAGCTTAGGCCAGGCCCTTGGGGAGACCCAGTACTTC. It encodes CASSLGQALGETQYF.

The chain uses TRBV5-1 and TRBJ2-3; tentative D call: TRBD1 (6 bases). The CDR3 spans 13 residues. V was shortened by 4 bases and J by 6 bases, with 12 bases between the two germline ends. Germline V lookup: CDR1 SGHRS, CDR2 YFSETQ. The CDR3 DNA follows: TGCGCCAGCAGCATCCGACAGGCCGATACGCAGTATTTT. This translates into CASSIRQADTQYF. The whole variable domain, remainder taken from reference TRBV5-1 and TRBJ2-3, is KAGVTQTPRYLIKTRGQQVTLSCSPISGHRSVSWYQQTPGQGLQFLFEYFSETQRNKGNFPGRFSGRQFSNSRSEMNVSTLELGDSALYLCASSIRQADTQYFGPGTRLTVL.

The gene calls are TRBV6-6 and TRBJ2-5; 8 bases line up with TRBD2. The germline gives CDR1 MNHNY, CDR2 SVGAGI (reference sequence). Unmatched junction bases numbered 8, after V lost 4 bases and J lost 1 base. This CDR3 spans 16 amino acids. The CDR3 region is CASSSTTRGGQETQYF. In nucleotides, the CDR3 is TGTGCCAGCAGTTCCACCACTCGGGGGGGCCAAGAGACCCAGTACTTC.

The chain employs TRBV25-1 and TRBJ1-6, with 7 bases lining up with TRBD1. Germline V lookup: CDR1 MGHDK, CDR2 SYGVNS. J was trimmed by 9 bases and V by 4 bases; bases with no gene match: 9. The CDR3 runs to 15 residues. The CDR3 DNA sequence: TGTGCCAGCAGTGGATACAGGGGCCGACTTTCACCCCTCCACTTT. This sequence encodes CASSGYRGRLSPLHF.

This chain joins TRBV5-1 and TRBJ1-2; D unclear. Germline V CDR1 and CDR2: SGHRS, YFSETQ. This CDR3 has 16 residues. The germline V and J ends were trimmed by 4 bases and 4 bases, with 20 bases remaining between them. The CDR3 coding sequence is TGCGCCAGCAGCCCCCCTGAATCGGGAGGAGTCTATGGCTACACCTTC. Translated: CASSPPESGGVYGYTF.

This chain uses TRBV18 with TRBJ1-5; D is undetermined. Germline V gene lookup returns CDR1 KGHSH and CDR2 LQKENI. Trimming pared 1 base from V and 4 bases from J, leaving 11 bases between. This CDR3 is built from 15 residues. The DNA of the CDR3 is TGTGCCAGCTCACCACAGGCGGCGGGTAATCAGCCCCAGCATTTT. Residues: CASSPQAAGNQPQHF.

This clone occurred once. The chain joins TRBV12-3 or TRBV12-4 to TRBJ1-1; weak D call: TRBD1 (5 bases). The V end lost 8 bases, the J end lost 0 bases, and 10 bases lay between the germline ends. This CDR3 contains 13 residues. CDR3 sequence reads: CASAWGLNTEAFF. The CDR3 region has the DNA TGTGCCAGCGCATGGGGCTTGAACACTGAAGCTTTCTTT.

The chain joins TRBV9 to TRBJ2-1; 10 nucleotides align to TRBD2. The junction had 9 bases not matched to a gene; V was cut back by 6 bases and J by 9 bases. The CDR3 loop spans 14 amino acids. Germline values: CDR1 SGDLS, CDR2 YYNGEE. The CDR3 sequence is CASTRAGGPSEQFF. CDR3 coding DNA: TGTGCCAGCACTCGAGCGGGGGGGCCAAGTGAGCAGTTCTTC.

Regarding this clone: The same CDR3 also results from other DNA sequences found in this sample. The rearrangement joins TRBV7-9 to TRBJ1-2; 9 bases match TRBD1. Germline lookup yields CDR1 SEHNR and CDR2 FQNEAQ (reference sequence). The CDR3 is made up of 14 amino acids. J gave up 2 bases and V 4 bases, and 2 bases lay outside the gene matches. CDR3 sequence (DNA): TGTGCCAGCAGCTCTGGGACAGGGAACTATGGCTACACCTTC. This codes for CASSSGTGNYGYTF. The whole variable domain, filled in from reference TRBV7-9 and TRBJ1-2, reads DTGVSQNPRHKITKRGQNVTFRCDPISEHNRLYWYRQTLGQGPEFLTYFQNEAQLEKSRLLSDRFSAERPKGSFSTLEIQRTEQGDSAMYLCASSSGTGNYGYTFGSGTRLTVV.

V gene TRBV12-3 or TRBV12-4 combines with J gene TRBJ1-2; no reliable D call. V was cut by 3 bases and J by 5 bases, with 7 bases left in between. This CDR3 is 12 amino acids long. The CDR3 nucleotides read TGTGCCAGCAGTTTGGTGGAGTATGGCTACACCTTC. Translated, it gives CASSLVEYGYTF.

The chain recombines TRBV19 with TRBJ2-3; 7 bases line up with TRBD1. CDR1 LNHDA and CDR2 SQIVND come from the germline V gene (reference sequence). The CDR3 loop spans 14 amino acids. Trimming took 7 bases from V and 3 from J; bases not matched to a gene: 7. The CDR3 region is CASNIGTVTDTQYF. In DNA form, the CDR3 reads TGTGCCAGTAACATCGGGACAGTGACAGATACGCAGTATTTT.

V gene TRBV20-1 combines with J gene TRBJ1-1; D remains unclear. The CDR3 has 13 amino acids. With 3 bases removed from V and 1 base from J, the gap between germline ends came to 9 bases. CDR1 is DFQATT and CDR2 is SNEGSKA in the germline V gene (reference sequence). The CDR3 DNA reads as TGCAGTGCTAGTCGCCAGGCGAACACTGAAGCTTTCTTT. Translating it yields CSASRQANTEAFF.

This clone was detected only once. The chain carries TRBV7-9 and TRBJ2-7, with a possible D match to TRBD1 (6 bases). Looked up from germline, CDR1 is SEHNR and CDR2 is FQNEAQ (reference sequence). The CDR3 runs to 14 residues. V was clipped by 7 bases and J by 1 base, with 14 bases between them. This CDR3 reads CASNVGTPSYEQYF. CDR3 nucleotide sequence: TGTGCCAGCAACGTCGGGACACCTTCCTACGAGCAGTACTTC.

The rearrangement uses TRBV2 and TRBJ2-4, with D possibly being TRBD1 (5 bases). Trimming took 2 bases from V and 0 from J, leaving 14 bases between them. There are 17 residues in the CDR3. Germline loops: CDR1 SNHLY, CDR2 FYNNEI. The CDR3 loop is CASSEHRGAIAKNIQYF. CDR3 DNA sequence: TGTGCCAGCAGTGAACATCGTGGGGCGATAGCCAAAAACATTCAGTACTTC.